This TCR gamma chain was identified in a study of intestinal T cells in coeliac disease. Broader study findings: Splitting by age did not yield significant classification despite group age differences.

This CDR3 has 20 residues. The V segment lost 11 bases and the J segment 6 bases; nucleotides outside the gene matches: 35. Genomic DNA came from ten approximately 5-µm formalin-fixed paraffin-embedded scrolls per case. Surplus formalin-fixed paraffin-embedded duodenal biopsies not needed for diagnosis were used, fully anonymised. The TRG library came from 200 ng of biopsy DNA amplified with LymphoTrack primers. TCRdb used CATT to re-call clones from the multiplex PCR reads. This sample has 2,300 or so gamma-chain clones, with over 40% found just once. This clone was seen more than once but under ten times. Its antigen is currently unknown.

This sequence joins TRGV10 and TRGJ1 or TRGJ2. TRGV10 is an open reading frame whose function is uncertain. Sequenced sample: a duodenal biopsy. The TCR originated in a human donor with celiac disease. CDR3 sequence: CAAGPPFDGNTPSSTYKKLF. The CDR3 bases are TGTGCTGCGGGCCCGCCCTTCGACGGGAATACCCCCTCCTCCACTTATAAGAAACTCTTT.